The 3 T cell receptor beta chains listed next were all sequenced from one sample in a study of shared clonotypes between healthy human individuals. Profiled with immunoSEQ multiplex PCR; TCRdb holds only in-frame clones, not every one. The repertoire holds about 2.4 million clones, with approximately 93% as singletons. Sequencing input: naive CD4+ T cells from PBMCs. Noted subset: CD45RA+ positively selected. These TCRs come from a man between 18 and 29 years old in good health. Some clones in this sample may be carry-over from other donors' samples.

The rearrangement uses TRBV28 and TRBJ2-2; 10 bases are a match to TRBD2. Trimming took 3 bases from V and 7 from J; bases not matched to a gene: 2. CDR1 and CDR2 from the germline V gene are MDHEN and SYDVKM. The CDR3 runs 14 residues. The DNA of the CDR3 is TGTGCCAGCAGTTTGACTAGCGGGCGCGGGGAGCTGTTTTTT. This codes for CASSLTSGRGELFF.

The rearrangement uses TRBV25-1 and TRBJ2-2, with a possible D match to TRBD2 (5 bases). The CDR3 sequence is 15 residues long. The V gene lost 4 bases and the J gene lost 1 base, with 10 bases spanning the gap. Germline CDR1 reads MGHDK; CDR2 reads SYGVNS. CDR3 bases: TGTGCCAGCAGTGCTCGGACTGGGAACACCGGGGAGCTGTTTTTT. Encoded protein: CASSARTGNTGELFF.

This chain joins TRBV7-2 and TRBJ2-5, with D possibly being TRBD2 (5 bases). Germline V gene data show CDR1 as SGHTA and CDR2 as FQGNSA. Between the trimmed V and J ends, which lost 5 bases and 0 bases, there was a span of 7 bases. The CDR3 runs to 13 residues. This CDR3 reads CASSRRYQETQYF. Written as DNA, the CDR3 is TGTGCCAGCAGCCGGAGGTACCAAGAGACCCAGTACTTC.